The 18 T cell receptor beta chains below were found in one sample sequenced in a study of Ad26.COV2.S vaccination and SARS-CoV-2 variants. Clones were read by immunoSEQ multiplex PCR, and TCRdb kept only the in-frame ones, dropping some. The sample holds about 180,000 clones, roughly 87% seen once. The material sequenced was peripheral blood, taken after recovery from COVID-19. The origin of the receptors is a human donor who had recovered from COVID-19.

The chain links TRBV4-2 to TRBJ2-5; 13 bases fit TRBD2. V shed 1 base and J 5 bases; nucleotides not matched to a gene: 4. From germline, CDR1 is LGHNA and CDR2 YNFKEQ. The CDR3 has 16 residues. The CDR3 is CASSQVGTSGVETQYF. CDR3 sequence (DNA): TGTGCCAGCAGCCAAGTAGGGACTAGCGGGGTCGAGACCCAGTACTTC.

This rearrangement joins TRBV28 to TRBJ2-3; D is perhaps TRBD2 (7 bases). The CDR3 runs to 14 residues. V shed 5 bases and J shed 0 bases, with 9 bases lying between them. Germline values: CDR1 MDHEN, CDR2 SYDVKM. This chain's CDR3 is CASSRGASTDTQYF. In DNA, the CDR3 is TGTGCCAGCAGTCGGGGGGCTAGCACAGATACGCAGTATTTT.

The gene calls are TRBV4-1 and TRBJ2-5; D gene ambiguous. The germline CDR1 and CDR2 sequences are MGHRA and YSYEKL. The CDR3 extends over 15 amino acids. Trimming cost V 3 bases and J 5 bases, with 16 bases left between them. The DNA of the CDR3 is TGCGCCAGCAGCCAGAGACCTTCAACCGGGGAGACCCAGTACTTC. As protein: CASSQRPSTGETQYF.

This clone was counted once. The DNA of the CDR3 is TGTGCCACCAGCTTAGCGGGTGGAGAGCAGTTCTTC. Translated, it gives CATSLAGGEQFF. V is TRBV15 and J is TRBJ2-1, with 7 bases fitting TRBD2. CDR1 and CDR2 from the germline V gene are LNHNV and YYDKDF (reference sequence). The CDR3 contains 12 residues. The V gene end was trimmed by 5 bases and the J gene end by 10 bases; junction bases not matched to a gene: 5.

The rearrangement links TRBV5-6 to TRBJ2-7; TRBD2 agrees at 13 bases. The CDR3 is 15 amino acids. Germline V gives CDR1 SGHDT, CDR2 YYEEEE. The junction had 8 bases not matched to a gene; V was cut back by 4 bases and J by 7 bases. DNA of the CDR3: TGTGCCAGCAGCACAGGACTAGCGGGAGCTTATGAGCAGTACTTC. It encodes CASSTGLAGAYEQYF.

The V call is TRBV12-2, the J call TRBJ1-1. TRBV12-2 is labeled a pseudogene. The CDR3 has 17 amino acids. The CDR3 nucleotides are TGTGCAAGTCGCTTATTTGCGAGAAGGTTTGGGGACACTGAAGCTTTCTTT. This translates into CASRLFARRFGDTEAFF.

The rearrangement uses TRBV4-1 and TRBJ1-6; tentatively, D is TRBD1 (6 bases). V was cut by 6 bases and J by 4 bases, with 16 bases left in between. The CDR3 is 16 residues long. Germline CDR1 MGHRA, CDR2 YSYEKL. CDR3 residues: CASSPTGLQYNSPLHF. The CDR3 DNA sequence: TGCGCCAGCAGTCCAACAGGGCTTCAATATAATTCACCCCTCCACTTT.

The chain carries TRBV7-9 and TRBJ2-7; D is unresolved. Germline V lookup: CDR1 SEHNR, CDR2 FQNEAQ (reference sequence). This CDR3 is 14 amino acids long. Trimming removed 4 bases at V and 2 bases at J, with 12 bases between. CDR3 residues: CASSSRYPTYEQYF. Here the CDR3 DNA reads TGTGCCAGCAGCTCTCGCTATCCTACCTACGAGCAGTACTTC.

The chain combines TRBV23-1 with TRBJ2-5, with 11 bases fitting TRBD1. TRBV23-1 is designated an ORF whose function remains uncertain. The ends lost 3 bases at V and 4 bases at J; junction bases unmatched: 7. There are 16 residues in the CDR3. CDR3: CASSHGGQGVIETQYF. The CDR3 DNA is TGCGCCAGCAGTCACGGGGGACAGGGGGTAATAGAGACCCAGTACTTC.

This chain joins TRBV28 and TRBJ1-4; D possibly corresponds to TRBD1 (5 bases). Germline V lookup: CDR1 MDHEN, CDR2 SYDVKM. The CDR3 totals 13 residues. V lost 3 bases and J 10 bases, leaving 12 bases between the germline ends. Here the CDR3 reads CASSFGGSGKLFF. The CDR3, as DNA: TGTGCCAGCAGTTTTGGGGGGAGTGGAAAACTGTTTTTT. The full variable domain, with the rest looked up from reference TRBV28 and TRBJ1-4, is DVKVTQSSRYLVKRTGEKVFLECVQDMDHENMFWYRQDPGLGLRLIYFSYDVKMKEKGDIPEGYSVSREKKERFSLILESASTNQTSMYLCASSFGGSGKLFFGSGTQLSVL.

The chain employs TRBV12-5 and TRBJ2-7, with a weak D call TRBD1 (8 bases). V was pared by 8 bases and J by 6 bases, with 20 bases between. The CDR3 is 14 residues long. From germline, CDR1 is LGHNT and CDR2 FRNRAP. DNA of the CDR3: TGTGCTAGTTGGGGAGGGGCAGGGGGCGCCGAGCAGTACTTC. This encodes CASWGGAGGAEQYF.

In regard to this clone: Other DNA sequences in this specimen translate into the identical CDR3. The chain has TRBV11-2 and TRBJ1-4; no firm D call. The length of the CDR3 is 13 residues. Between the trimmed V and J ends, which lost 0 bases and 8 bases, there was a span of 7 bases. Germline V gene sequence: CDR1 SGHAT, CDR2 FQNNGV. This CDR3 reads CASSLDPGEKLFF. The CDR3 nucleotides are TGTGCCAGCAGCTTAGATCCTGGGGAAAAACTGTTTTTT.

This chain links TRBV19 with TRBJ1-2; D call uncertain. Between the trimmed V and J ends, which lost 8 bases and 4 bases, there was a span of 5 bases. Germline CDR1 is LNHDA and CDR2 is SQIVND (reference sequence). The CDR3 spans 10 residues. This CDR3 reads CASGFYGYTF. The DNA of the CDR3 is TGTGCCAGTGGTTTCTATGGCTACACCTTC. Supplemented by reference TRBV19 and TRBJ1-2, the full variable domain reads DGGITQSPKYLFRKEGQNVTLSCEQNLNHDAMYWYRQDPGQGLRLIYYSQIVNDFQKGDIAEGYSVSREKKESFPLTVTSAQKNPTAFYLCASGFYGYTFGSGTRLTVV.

V usage is TRBV7-8 and J usage is TRBJ1-6; tentative D call: TRBD1 (5 bases). V lost 5 bases, J lost 14 bases, and 22 bases lay in between. The V gene's germline CDR1 is SGHVS and CDR2 FQNEAQ. This CDR3 comprises 15 residues. The CDR3 sequence is CASSPPGSTAVTLHF. The CDR3 coding sequence is TGTGCCAGCAGCCCCCCGGGGTCGACAGCAGTCACCCTCCACTTT.

This chain joins TRBV29-1 and TRBJ2-5, with D perhaps TRBD1 (5 bases). Germline V CDR1 and CDR2: SQVTM, ANQGSEA. This CDR3 is 17 amino acids long. V lost 2 bases and J 4 bases, leaving 23 bases between the germline ends. The CDR3 nucleotides read TGCAGCGTTGAAAGGGCTGACAGCCCCACCTGGGGAGAGACCCAGTACTTC. Translating gives CSVERADSPTWGETQYF.

This clone has only a few counts. V and J are TRBV3-1 (or the pseudogene TRBV3-2) and TRBJ2-7, with 7 bases lining up with TRBD2. Germline V gene lookup returns CDR1 LGHDT and CDR2 YNNKEL (reference sequence). The CDR3 runs to 15 residues. Trimming took 0 bases from V and 7 from J; bases not matched to a gene: 9. The CDR3 region has the DNA TGTGCCAGCAGCCAAGAAGGGACTACCCTTCGGGAGCAGTACTTC. Its translation is CASSQEGTTLREQYF.

The rearrangement links TRBV5-1 to TRBJ1-3; 7 bases align to TRBD1. The CDR3 length is 15 residues. The J segment lost 0 bases and the V segment lost 5 bases, leaving 5 bases of the junction unmatched. Germline CDR1 SGHRS, CDR2 YFSETQ. CDR3: CASSYGQASGNTIYF. Written as DNA, the CDR3 is TGCGCCAGCAGTTACGGACAGGCCTCTGGAAACACCATATATTTT. Together with reference TRBV5-1 and TRBJ1-3, the CDR3 gives the full variable domain: KAGVTQTPRYLIKTRGQQVTLSCSPISGHRSVSWYQQTPGQGLQFLFEYFSETQRNKGNFPGRFSGRQFSNSRSEMNVSTLELGDSALYLCASSYGQASGNTIYFGEGSWLTVV.

The chain joins TRBV9 to TRBJ2-7; 7 bases fit TRBD2. Germline V gene sequence: CDR1 SGDLS, CDR2 YYNGEE. J gave up 4 bases and V 0 bases, and 7 bases lay outside the gene matches. CDR3 size: 15 residues. CDR3 sequence: CASSVGGLAVYEQYF. CDR3 nucleotides: TGTGCCAGCAGCGTAGGAGGGCTAGCGGTATACGAGCAGTACTTC. Combining the CDR3 with reference TRBV9 and TRBJ2-7 gives the whole variable domain DSGVTQTPKHLITATGQRVTLRCSPRSGDLSVYWYQQSLDQGLQFLIQYYNGEERAKGNILERFSAQQFPDLHSELNLSSLELGDSALYFCASSVGGLAVYEQYFGPGTRLTVT.